The T cell receptor beta chain under discussion was sequenced for a study of T cells in Graves' hyperthyroidism and ophthalmopathy. Whole-study results and caveats: Before onset, by a median of approximately 6.8 months, the model predicted ophthalmopathy. Most clonotypes that expanded in the thyroid above 0.001 also showed up in blood.

Germline V lookup: CDR1 SGHTA, CDR2 FQGNSA. The V gene lost 4 bases and the J gene lost 3 bases, with 28 bases spanning the gap. The CDR3 spans 19 residues. This clonotype turned up a few times. Its antigen is not known. RNA transcripts served as the template for amplifying TCR beta CDR3 regions. HTBI primers were used for first-round RT-PCR of the TCR CDR3. TCRdb processed the multiplex PCR reads anew with MiXCR; each CDR3 protein has one entry. The sample includes 650,000 to 700,000 distinct CDR3 sequences, 17% of them seen just once. This clonotype originated in a man aged 45-65 years with Graves' hyperthyroidism. V is TRBV7-2 and J is TRBJ2-7; D could derive from TRBD1 or TRBD2 (5 bases each). Sample: blood. For the CDR3, the DNA is TGTGCCAGCAGCTCTTCTGAAATTTCTGAGGGGTCCGCATTCTACGAGCAGTACTTC. It yields the protein CASSSSEISEGSAFYEQYF. Using reference TRBV7-2 and TRBJ2-7 for the parts outside the CDR3, the full variable domain is GAGVSQSPSNKVTEKGKDVELRCDPISGHTALYWYRQSLGQGLEFLIYFQGNSAPDKSGLPSDRFSAERTGGSVSTLTIQRTQQEDSAVYLCASSSSEISEGSAFYEQYFGPGTRLTVT.